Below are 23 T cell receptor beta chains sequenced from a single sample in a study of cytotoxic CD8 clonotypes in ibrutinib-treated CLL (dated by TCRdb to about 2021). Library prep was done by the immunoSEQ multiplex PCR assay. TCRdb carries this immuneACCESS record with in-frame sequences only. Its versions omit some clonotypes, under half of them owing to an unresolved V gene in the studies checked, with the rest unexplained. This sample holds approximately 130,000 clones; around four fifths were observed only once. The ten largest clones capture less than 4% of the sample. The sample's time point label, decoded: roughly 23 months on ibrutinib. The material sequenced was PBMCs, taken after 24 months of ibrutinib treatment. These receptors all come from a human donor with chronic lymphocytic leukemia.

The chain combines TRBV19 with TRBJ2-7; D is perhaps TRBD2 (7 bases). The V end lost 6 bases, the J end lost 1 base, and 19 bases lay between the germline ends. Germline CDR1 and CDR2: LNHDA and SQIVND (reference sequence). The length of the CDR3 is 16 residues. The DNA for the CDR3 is TGTGCCAGTAGCCTTGGGGGGGCGCTACTTTCCTACGAGCAGTACTTC. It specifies CASSLGGALLSYEQYF.

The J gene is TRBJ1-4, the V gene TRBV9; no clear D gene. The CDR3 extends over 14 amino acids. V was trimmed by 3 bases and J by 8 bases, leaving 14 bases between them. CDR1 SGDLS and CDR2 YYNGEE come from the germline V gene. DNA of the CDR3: TGTGCCAGCAGCGCGGGAAACCCAGAGGAAAAACTGTTTTTT. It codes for CASSAGNPEEKLFF.

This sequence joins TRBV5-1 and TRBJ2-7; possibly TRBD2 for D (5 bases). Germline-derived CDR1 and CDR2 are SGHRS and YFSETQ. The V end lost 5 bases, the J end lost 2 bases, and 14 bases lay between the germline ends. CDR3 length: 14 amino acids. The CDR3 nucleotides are TGCGCCAGCAGGGGGTATGAGGGTCCCTACGAGCAGTACTTC. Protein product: CASRGYEGPYEQYF. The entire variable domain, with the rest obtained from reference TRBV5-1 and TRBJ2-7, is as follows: KAGVTQTPRYLIKTRGQQVTLSCSPISGHRSVSWYQQTPGQGLQFLFEYFSETQRNKGNFPGRFSGRQFSNSRSEMNVSTLELGDSALYLCASRGYEGPYEQYFGPGTRLTVT.

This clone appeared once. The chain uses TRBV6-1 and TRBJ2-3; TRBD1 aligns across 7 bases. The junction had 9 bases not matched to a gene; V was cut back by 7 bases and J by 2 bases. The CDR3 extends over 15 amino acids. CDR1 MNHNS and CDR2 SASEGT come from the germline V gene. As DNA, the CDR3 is TGTGCCAGCACCCGAGTGGGACAGACCACAGATACGCAGTATTTT. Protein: CASTRVGQTTDTQYF.

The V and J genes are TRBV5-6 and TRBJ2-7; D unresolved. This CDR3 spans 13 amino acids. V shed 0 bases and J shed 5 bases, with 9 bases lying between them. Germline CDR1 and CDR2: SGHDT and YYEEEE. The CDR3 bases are TGTGCCAGCAGCTTGGCTCTCGGCCACGAGCAGTACTTC. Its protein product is CASSLALGHEQYF.

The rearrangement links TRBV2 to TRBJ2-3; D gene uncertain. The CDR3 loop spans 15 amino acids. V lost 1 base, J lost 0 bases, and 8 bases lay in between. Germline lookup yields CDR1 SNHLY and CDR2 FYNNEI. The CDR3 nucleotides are TGTGCCAGCAGTGAAGACGCACTGAGCACAGATACGCAGTATTTT. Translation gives CASSEDALSTDTQYF.

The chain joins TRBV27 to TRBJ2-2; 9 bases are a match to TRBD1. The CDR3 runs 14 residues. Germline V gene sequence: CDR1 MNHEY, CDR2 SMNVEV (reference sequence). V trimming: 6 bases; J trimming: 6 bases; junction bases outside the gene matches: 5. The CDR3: CASRNRGHAGELFF. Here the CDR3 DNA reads TGTGCCAGCAGGAACAGGGGGCATGCCGGGGAGCTGTTTTTT.

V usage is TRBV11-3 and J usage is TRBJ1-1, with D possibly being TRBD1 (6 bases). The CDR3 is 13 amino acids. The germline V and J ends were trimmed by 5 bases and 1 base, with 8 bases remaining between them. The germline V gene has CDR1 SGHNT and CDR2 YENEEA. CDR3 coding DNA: TGTGCCAGCAGCCAGGGGCGGAACACTGAAGCTTTCTTT. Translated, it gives CASSQGRNTEAFF.

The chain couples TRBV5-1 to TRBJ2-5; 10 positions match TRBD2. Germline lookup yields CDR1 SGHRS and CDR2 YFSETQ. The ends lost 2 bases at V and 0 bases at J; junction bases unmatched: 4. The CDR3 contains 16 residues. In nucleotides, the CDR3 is TGCGCCAGCAGCTTAATAGCGGGGGGCCACCAAGAGACCCAGTACTTC. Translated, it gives CASSLIAGGHQETQYF. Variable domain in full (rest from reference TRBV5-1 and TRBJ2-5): KAGVTQTPRYLIKTRGQQVTLSCSPISGHRSVSWYQQTPGQGLQFLFEYFSETQRNKGNFPGRFSGRQFSNSRSEMNVSTLELGDSALYLCASSLIAGGHQETQYFGPGTRLLVL.

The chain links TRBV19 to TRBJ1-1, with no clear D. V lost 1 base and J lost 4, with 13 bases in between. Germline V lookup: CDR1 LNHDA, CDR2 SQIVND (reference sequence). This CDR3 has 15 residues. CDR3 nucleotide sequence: TGTGCCAGTAGTATAGTACCAGTAGGAACCACTGAAGCTTTCTTT. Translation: CASSIVPVGTTEAFF.

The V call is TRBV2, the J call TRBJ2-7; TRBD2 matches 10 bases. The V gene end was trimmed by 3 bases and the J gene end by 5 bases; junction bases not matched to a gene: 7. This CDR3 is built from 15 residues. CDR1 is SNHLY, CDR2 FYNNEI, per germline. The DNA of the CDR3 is TGTGCCAGCAGTGAGCAGCGGGGGGGCACCCACGAGCAGTACTTC. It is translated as CASSEQRGGTHEQYF.

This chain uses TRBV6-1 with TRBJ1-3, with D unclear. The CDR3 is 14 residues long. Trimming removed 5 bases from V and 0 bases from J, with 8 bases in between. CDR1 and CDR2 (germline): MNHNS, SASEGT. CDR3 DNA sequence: TGTGCCAGCAGTCCCCTGATCTCTGGAAACACCATATATTTT. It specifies CASSPLISGNTIYF.

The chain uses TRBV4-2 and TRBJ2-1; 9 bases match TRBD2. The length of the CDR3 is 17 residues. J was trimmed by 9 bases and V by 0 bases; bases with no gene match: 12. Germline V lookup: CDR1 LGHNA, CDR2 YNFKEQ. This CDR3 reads CASSQDIGRGGMSEQFF. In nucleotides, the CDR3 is TGTGCCAGCAGCCAAGATATTGGGCGGGGGGGCATGAGTGAGCAGTTCTTC.

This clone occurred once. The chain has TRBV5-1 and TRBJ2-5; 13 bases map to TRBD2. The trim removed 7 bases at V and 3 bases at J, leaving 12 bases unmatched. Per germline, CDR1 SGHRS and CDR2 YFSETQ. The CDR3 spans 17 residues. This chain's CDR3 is CASVPGLAGREEETQYF. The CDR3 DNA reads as TGCGCCAGCGTACCGGGACTAGCGGGGCGGGAGGAAGAGACCCAGTACTTC.

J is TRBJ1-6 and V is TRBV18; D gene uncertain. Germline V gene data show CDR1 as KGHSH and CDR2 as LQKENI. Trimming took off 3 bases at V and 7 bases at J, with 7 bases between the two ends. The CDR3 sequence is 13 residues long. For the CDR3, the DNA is TGTGCCAGCTCACCGATCGGGAATTCACCCCTCCACTTT. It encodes CASSPIGNSPLHF.

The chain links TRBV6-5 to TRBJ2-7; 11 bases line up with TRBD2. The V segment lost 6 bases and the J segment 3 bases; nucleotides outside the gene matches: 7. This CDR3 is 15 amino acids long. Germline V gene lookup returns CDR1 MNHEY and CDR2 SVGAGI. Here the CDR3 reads CASSRTSGGNYEQYF. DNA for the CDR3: TGTGCCAGCAGCCGCACTAGCGGGGGTAACTACGAGCAGTACTTC.

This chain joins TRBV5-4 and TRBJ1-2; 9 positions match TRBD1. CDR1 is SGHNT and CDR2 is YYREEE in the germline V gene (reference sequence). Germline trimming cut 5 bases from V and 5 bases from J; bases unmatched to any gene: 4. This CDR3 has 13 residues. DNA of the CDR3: TGTGCCAGCAGTAATGGGACAGGGTATGGCTACACCTTC. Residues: CASSNGTGYGYTF.

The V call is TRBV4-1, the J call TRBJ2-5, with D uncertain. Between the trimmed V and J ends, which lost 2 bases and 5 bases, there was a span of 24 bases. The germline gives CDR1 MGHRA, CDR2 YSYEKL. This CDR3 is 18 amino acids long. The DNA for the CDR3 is TGCGCCAGCAGCCAATTTGGATTAGCAGCTAAAAAACGGGAGACCCAGTACTTC. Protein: CASSQFGLAAKKRETQYF.

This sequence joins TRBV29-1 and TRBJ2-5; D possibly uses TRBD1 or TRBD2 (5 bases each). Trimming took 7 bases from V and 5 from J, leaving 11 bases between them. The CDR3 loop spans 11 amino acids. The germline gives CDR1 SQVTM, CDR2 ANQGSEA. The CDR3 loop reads CSGRWGETQYF. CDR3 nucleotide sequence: TGCAGCGGACGATGGGGGGAGACCCAGTACTTC.

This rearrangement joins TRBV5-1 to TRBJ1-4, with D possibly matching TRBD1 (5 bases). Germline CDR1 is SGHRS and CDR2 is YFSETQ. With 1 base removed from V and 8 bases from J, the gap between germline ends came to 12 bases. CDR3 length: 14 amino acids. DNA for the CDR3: TGCGCCAGCAGCTTGAGGGCAGGGCGCGAAAAACTGTTTTTT. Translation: CASSLRAGREKLFF.

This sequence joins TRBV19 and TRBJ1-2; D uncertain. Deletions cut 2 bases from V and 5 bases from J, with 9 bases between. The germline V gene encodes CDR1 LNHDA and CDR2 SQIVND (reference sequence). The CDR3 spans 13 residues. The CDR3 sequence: CASSINAQYGYTF. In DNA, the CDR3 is TGTGCCAGTAGTATAAATGCACAGTATGGCTACACCTTC.

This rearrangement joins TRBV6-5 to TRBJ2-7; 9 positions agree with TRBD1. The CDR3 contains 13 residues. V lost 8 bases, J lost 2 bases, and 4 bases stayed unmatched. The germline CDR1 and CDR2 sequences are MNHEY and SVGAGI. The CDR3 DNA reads TGTGCCAGCGGTCGGGACAGGGCCTACGAGCAGTACTTC. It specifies CASGRDRAYEQYF.

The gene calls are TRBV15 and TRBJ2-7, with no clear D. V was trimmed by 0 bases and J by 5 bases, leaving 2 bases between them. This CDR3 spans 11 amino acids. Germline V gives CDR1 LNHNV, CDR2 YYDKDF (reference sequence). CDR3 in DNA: TGTGCCACCAGCAGAGATAACGAGCAGTACTTC. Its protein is CATSRDNEQYF.